The present T cell receptor beta chain was sequenced within a study of identifying expanded T cells in peripheral blood. Study outcomes and limitations: Across healthy donors, higher total template counts meant significantly greater approximately 2-week count variance.

During the collection period, no donor immune events like infections were recorded. Profiled with immunoSEQ multiplex PCR; TCRdb holds only in-frame clones, not every one. The table lists about 47,000 clones, 70% to 85% of them singletons, with less than 15% in the top ten. About this clone itself: Antigen specificity is unknown.

The receptor was derived from a person aged 18 to 69 in good health. Material for sequencing was blood.

The CDR3 protein is CASSLNGEVNTEAFF. The CDR3 DNA is TGCGCCAGCAGCTTGAATGGCGAGGTGAACACTGAAGCTTTCTTT. J is TRBJ1-1 and V is TRBV5-1; D gene ambiguous. The V and J ends lost 1 base and 0 bases respectively, with 10 bases between them. The germline V gene encodes CDR1 SGHRS and CDR2 YFSETQ. The CDR3 totals 15 residues.